This T cell receptor (beta chain) was captured in a study of tumor-infiltrating lymphocytes in oesophageal squamous cell carcinoma. The CDR3 has 15 amino acids. Germline V CDR1 and CDR2: SGHVS, FQNEAQ. V lost 3 bases and J lost 0; bases outside the gene matches: 4. Each CDR3 protein is one row after TCRdb ran MiXCR on the PCR reads. The repertoire holds about 14,000 distinct CDR3 sequences, with roughly half as singletons. The sequenced sample was blood. The rearrangement uses TRBV7-8 and TRBJ2-5; 7 nucleotides align to TRBD2. The origin of this receptor is a male donor with esophageal squamous cell carcinoma. As DNA, the CDR3 is TGTGCCAGCAGCTTCGGGACTACGTACCAAGAGACCCAGTACTTC. Residues: CASSFGTTYQETQYF.